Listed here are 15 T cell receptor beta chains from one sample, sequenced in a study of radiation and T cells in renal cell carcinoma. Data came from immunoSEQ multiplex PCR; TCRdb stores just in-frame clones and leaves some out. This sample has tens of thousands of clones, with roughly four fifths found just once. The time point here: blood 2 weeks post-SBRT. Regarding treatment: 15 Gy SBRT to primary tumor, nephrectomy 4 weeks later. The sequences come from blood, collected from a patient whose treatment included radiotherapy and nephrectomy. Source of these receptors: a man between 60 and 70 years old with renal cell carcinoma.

The CDR3 sequence is CASSGGRAASRDEQYF. The CDR3, as DNA: TGCGCCAGCAGTGGTGGGCGGGCGGCCTCGCGGGACGAGCAGTACTTC. The rearrangement links TRBV5-1 to TRBJ2-7; a possible D gene is TRBD2 (5 bases). This CDR3 has 16 amino acids. From germline, CDR1 is SGHRS and CDR2 YFSETQ. The V end was cut by 5 bases, the J end by 5 bases, with 23 bases between.

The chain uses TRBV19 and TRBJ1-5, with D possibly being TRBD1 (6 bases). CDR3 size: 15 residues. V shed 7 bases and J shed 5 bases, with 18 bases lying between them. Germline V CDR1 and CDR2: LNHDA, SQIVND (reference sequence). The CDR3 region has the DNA TGTGCCAGTATCCCGACGGGCAGGGGAGATCAGCCCCAGCATTTT. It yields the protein CASIPTGRGDQPQHF.

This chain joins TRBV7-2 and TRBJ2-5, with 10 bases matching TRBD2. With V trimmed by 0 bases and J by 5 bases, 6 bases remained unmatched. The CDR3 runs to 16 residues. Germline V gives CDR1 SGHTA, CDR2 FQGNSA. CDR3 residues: CASSLAGAGGHETQYF. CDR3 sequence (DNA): TGTGCCAGCAGCTTAGCGGGAGCGGGGGGGCACGAGACCCAGTACTTC.

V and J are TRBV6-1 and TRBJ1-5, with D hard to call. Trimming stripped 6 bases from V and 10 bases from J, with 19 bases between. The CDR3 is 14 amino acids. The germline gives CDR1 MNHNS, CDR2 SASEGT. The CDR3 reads CASRTPNEGPPQHF. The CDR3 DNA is TGTGCCAGCAGGACTCCTAATGAGGGCCCCCCCCAGCATTTT.

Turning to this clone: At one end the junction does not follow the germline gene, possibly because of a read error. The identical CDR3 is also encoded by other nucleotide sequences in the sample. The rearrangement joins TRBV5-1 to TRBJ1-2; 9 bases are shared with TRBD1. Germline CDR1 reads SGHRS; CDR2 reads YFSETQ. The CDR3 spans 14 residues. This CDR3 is CASSWTGVDYGYTF. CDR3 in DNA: TGCGCCAGCAGCTGGACAGGGGTTGACTACGGCTACACCTTC.

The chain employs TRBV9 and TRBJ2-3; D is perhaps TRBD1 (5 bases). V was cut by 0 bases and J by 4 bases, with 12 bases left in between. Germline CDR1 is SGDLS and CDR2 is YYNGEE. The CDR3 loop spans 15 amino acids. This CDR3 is CASSVGGAAADTQYF. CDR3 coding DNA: TGTGCCAGCAGCGTAGGGGGCGCCGCGGCAGATACGCAGTATTTT.

The CDR3 DNA reads as TGCGCCAGCAGCTTGTATCCGGGCTCTGGAAACACCATATATTTT. Amino acids: CASSLYPGSGNTIYF. The chain employs TRBV5-1 and TRBJ1-3, with D hard to call. The V gene's germline CDR1 is SGHRS and CDR2 YFSETQ. CDR3 length equals 15 residues. The ends were cut back, 1 base at V and 0 bases at J, with 8 bases in the middle.

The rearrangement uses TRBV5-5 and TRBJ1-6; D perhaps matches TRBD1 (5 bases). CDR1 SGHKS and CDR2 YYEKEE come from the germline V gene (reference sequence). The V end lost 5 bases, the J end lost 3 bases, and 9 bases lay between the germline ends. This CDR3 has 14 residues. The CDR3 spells CASSTGGYNSPLHF. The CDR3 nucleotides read TGTGCCAGCAGTACCGGGGGCTATAATTCACCCCTCCACTTT.

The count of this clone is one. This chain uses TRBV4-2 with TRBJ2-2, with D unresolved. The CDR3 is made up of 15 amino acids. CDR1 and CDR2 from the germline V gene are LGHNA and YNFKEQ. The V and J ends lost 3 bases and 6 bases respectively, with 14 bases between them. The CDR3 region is CASSQADNRAGELFF. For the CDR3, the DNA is TGTGCCAGCAGCCAGGCGGATAATCGAGCCGGGGAGCTGTTTTTT.

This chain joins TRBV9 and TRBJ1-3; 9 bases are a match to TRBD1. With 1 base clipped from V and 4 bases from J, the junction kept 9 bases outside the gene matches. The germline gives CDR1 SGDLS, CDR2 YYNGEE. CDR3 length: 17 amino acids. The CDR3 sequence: CASSVTGDRGGGNTIYF. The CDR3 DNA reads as TGTGCCAGCAGCGTAACGGGAGACAGGGGGGGAGGAAACACCATATATTTT.

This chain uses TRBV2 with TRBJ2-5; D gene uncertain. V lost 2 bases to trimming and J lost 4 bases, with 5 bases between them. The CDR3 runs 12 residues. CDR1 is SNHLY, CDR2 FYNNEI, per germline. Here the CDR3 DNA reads TGTGCCAGCAGTGAAAGTCGAGAGACCCAGTACTTC. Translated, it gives CASSESRETQYF.

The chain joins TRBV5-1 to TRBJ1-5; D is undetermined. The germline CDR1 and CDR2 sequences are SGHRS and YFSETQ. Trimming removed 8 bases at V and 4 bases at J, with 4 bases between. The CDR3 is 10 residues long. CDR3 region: CARGNQPQHF. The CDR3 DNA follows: TGCGCCAGAGGAAATCAGCCCCAGCATTTT.

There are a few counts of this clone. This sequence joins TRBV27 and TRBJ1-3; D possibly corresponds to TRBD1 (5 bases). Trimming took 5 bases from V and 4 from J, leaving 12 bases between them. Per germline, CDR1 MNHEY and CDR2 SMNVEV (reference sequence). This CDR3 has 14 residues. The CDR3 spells CASSKGREGNTIYF. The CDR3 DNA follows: TGTGCCAGCAGTAAGGGCAGGGAGGGAAACACCATATATTTT.

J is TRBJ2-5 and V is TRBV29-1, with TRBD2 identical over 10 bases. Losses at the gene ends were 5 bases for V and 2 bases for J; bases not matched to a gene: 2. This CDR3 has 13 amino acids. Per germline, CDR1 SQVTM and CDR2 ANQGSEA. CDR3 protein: CSVWTSGQETQYF. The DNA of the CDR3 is TGCAGCGTTTGGACTAGCGGACAAGAGACCCAGTACTTC.

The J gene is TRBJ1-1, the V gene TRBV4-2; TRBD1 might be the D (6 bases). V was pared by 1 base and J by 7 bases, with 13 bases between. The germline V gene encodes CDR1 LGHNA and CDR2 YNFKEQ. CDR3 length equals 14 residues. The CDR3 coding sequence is TGTGCCAGCAGCCAAGCGGGGGGCCGCAATGAAGCTTTCTTT. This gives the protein CASSQAGGRNEAFF.